The present TCR beta chain was sequenced within a study of T-cell memory formation after mild COVID-19 (dated by TCRdb to 2020 to 2023). Looking at the study overall: Most TCR sequence clusters were specific to one of the two donors. Longitudinal TCRalpha and TCRbeta repertoire sequencing tracked T-cell clones expanding and contracting after mild COVID-19 in a couple of donors. The cohort was made up of two young adult volunteers, one female and one male, who were previously healthy. Overall study results and their limits: Contracting CD4+ clones were located mainly in the CM and EM memory subsets, whereas CD8+ clones were found to be enriched in EMRA. Some responding clones were detected in pre-infection memory, suggesting pre-existing cross-reactive memory T cells joined the SARS-CoV-2 response. Clones that contracted from day 15 to 85 showed balanced CD4/CD8 phenotypes, whereas a second wave of clones that expanded from day 15 to 37 leaned towards CD4+. SARS-CoV-2 specificity of the second-wave clones peaking on day 37 was not confirmed. Only a couple of mild cases were covered by the study, and larger cohorts that include severe cases with pre-infection samples were considered necessary.

Sequenced using an Illumina NovaSeq 6000. Using 5'RACE with constant-segment primers, TCRalpha and TCRbeta cDNA libraries were constructed, with sample barcodes and unique molecular identifiers added in the process. Trizol reagent was used to extract RNA from every sample. Libraries were amplified in two PCR steps, with a second sample barcode and Illumina TruSeq adapters added in the second step. Sequencing of libraries was performed on an Illumina NovaSeq with 2 x 150 bp paired-end reads. In the original analysis: With migec v1.2.7, reads were demultiplexed and then collapsed into UMI-guided consensus sequences. With mixcr v2.1.11, UMI consensuses were aligned to TRA and TRB V and J templates and assembled into clonotypes. A clonotype was counted as expanded or contracted only when both edgeR and NoisET called the clonotype significant, with the noise models trained on biological replicates. For edgeR calls, a false discovery rate-adjusted p below 0.01 and a log2 fold-change threshold of 1 were applied. PCA with hierarchical clustering of max-normalized trajectories of the 1000 most abundant clonotypes was used as exploratory dynamics analysis. Each responding clone was given a CD4 or CD8 phenotype based on the CD4+ and CD8+ repertoires, which had been sequenced separately. The raw public data were reprocessed by TCRdb itself: fastp quality trimming at Q25, MiXCR clonotype calling, in-frame beta chains only. CDR3 protein duplicates are merged, each entry listing the most common genes and DNA. The authors' filters were not applied to this entry. The sample has approximately 100,000 distinct CDR3 sequences on record, about a sixth of them singletons. Together, the top ten hold 25% to 30% of the sample.

PBMCs were isolated by Ficoll-Paque density gradient centrifugation. Per the germline V gene, SGHTA is the CDR1 and FQGTGA is the CDR2. The CDR3 runs 14 amino acids, cysteine and phenylalanine included. The sequence is cut down to CDR3 DNA, 42 bases in frame from base 1. Trimming removed 5 bases from V and 2 bases from J, leaving 11 bases between the germline ends. Points on this clonotype: Its antigen is unknown. Base qualities are not provided; no much larger clone lies one nucleotide away.

Sequenced material: PBMCs or a T cell subset sorted from them (not recorded which). This receptor chain uses TRBV7-3 and TRBJ2-3; the D gene is perhaps TRBD1 or TRBD2, as each covers 6 bases. This sequence originates from an adult woman who had mild COVID-19 (a few samples of this study predate the infection). The sample titles of this study are shuffled in the database, so cell type and time point are left out; the donor was told from shared clones. DNA sequence: TGTGCCAGCAGCCCGGGGGCAACCACAGATACGCAGTATTTT. It codes for CASSPGATTDTQYF.